Listed below are T cell receptor beta chains from one sample, sequenced in a study of cytomegalovirus exposure and HLA in healthy donors. The table came from immunoSEQ multiplex PCR; TCRdb's copy has only in-frame clones and leaves some out. The sample includes over 150,000 clones, approximately 84% of them seen just once. Sequencing was carried out using PBMCs. The receptors shown here come from a man aged 18 to 35 in good health and CMV-seronegative. CDR3s leave out the opening cysteine and the closing phenylalanine or tryptophan. Each record gives: V gene, J gene, clone size, CDR3 length, CDR3 protein. A row's size may be missing; if present it is once, few, many or a size class.

v_gene: TRBV19; j_gene: TRBJ2-4; abundance: few; len: 9; CDR3aa: ASSTGQGKY
v_gene: TRBV5-1; j_gene: TRBJ2-5; abundance: .; len: 13; CDR3aa: ASRVGGETQETQY
v_gene: TRBV4-2; j_gene: TRBJ2-1; abundance: .; len: 14; CDR3aa: ASSQALGQGADEQF
v_gene: TRBV18; j_gene: TRBJ2-3; abundance: .; len: 12; CDR3aa: ASSPGLSTDTQY
v_gene: TRBV4-2; j_gene: TRBJ2-2; abundance: .; len: 16; CDR3aa: ASKQSTISSGKAGELF
v_gene: TRBV4-2; j_gene: TRBJ2-7; abundance: .; len: 13; CDR3aa: ASSQEGTSKNEQY
v_gene: TRBV18; j_gene: TRBJ2-5; abundance: .; len: 13; CDR3aa: ASSPRTSAQETQY
v_gene: TRBV13; j_gene: TRBJ2-2; abundance: .; len: 11; CDR3aa: ASSLWATGELF
v_gene: TRBV15; j_gene: TRBJ2-7; abundance: .; len: 14; CDR3aa: ATSRPSSGGGYEQY
v_gene: TRBV6-5; j_gene: TRBJ2-1; abundance: few; len: 12; CDR3aa: ASSYGKRDTKQF